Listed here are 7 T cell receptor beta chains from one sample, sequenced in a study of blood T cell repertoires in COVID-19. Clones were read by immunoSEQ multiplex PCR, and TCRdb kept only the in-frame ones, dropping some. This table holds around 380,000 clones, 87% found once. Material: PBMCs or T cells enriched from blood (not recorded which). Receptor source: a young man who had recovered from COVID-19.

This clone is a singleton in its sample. The CDR3 nucleotides are TGCGCCAGCAGCCCGGGGGGGGGCATTCCGTCTTTCTTT. Its translation is CASSPGGGIPSFF. The chain joins TRBV5-1 to TRBJ1-1; D possibly corresponds to TRBD1 (6 bases). Per the germline V gene, CDR1 is SGHRS and CDR2 is YFSETQ. V lost 4 bases and J lost 12, with 19 bases in between. CDR3 length: 13 amino acids.

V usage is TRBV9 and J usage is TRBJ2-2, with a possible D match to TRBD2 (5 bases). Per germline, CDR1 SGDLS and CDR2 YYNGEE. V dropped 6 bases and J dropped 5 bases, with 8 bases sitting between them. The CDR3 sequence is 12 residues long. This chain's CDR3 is CASTRDTGELFF. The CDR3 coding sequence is TGTGCCAGCACGAGGGATACCGGGGAGCTGTTTTTT. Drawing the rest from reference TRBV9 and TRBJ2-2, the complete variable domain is DSGVTQTPKHLITATGQRVTLRCSPRSGDLSVYWYQQSLDQGLQFLIQYYNGEERAKGNILERFSAQQFPDLHSELNLSSLELGDSALYFCASTRDTGELFFGEGSRLTVL.

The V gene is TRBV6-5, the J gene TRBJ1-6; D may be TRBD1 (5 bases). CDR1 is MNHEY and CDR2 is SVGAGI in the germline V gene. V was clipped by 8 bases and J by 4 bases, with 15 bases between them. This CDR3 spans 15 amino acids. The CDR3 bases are TGTGCCAGCGCGGTGGGCAGGGAATATAATTCACCCCTCCACTTT. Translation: CASAVGREYNSPLHF.

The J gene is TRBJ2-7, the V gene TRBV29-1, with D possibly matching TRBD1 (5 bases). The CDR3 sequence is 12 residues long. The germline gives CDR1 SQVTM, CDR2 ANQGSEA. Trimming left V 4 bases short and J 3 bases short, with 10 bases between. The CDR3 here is CSVGQIYYEQYF. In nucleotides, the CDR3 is TGCAGCGTTGGACAGATTTACTACGAGCAGTACTTC.

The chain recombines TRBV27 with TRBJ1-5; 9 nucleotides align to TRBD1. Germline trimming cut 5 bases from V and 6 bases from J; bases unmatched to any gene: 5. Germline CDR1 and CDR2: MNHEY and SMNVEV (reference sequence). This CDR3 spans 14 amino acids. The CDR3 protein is CASSRTGDTQPQHF. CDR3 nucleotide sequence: TGTGCCAGCAGTCGGACAGGGGATACTCAGCCCCAGCATTTT.

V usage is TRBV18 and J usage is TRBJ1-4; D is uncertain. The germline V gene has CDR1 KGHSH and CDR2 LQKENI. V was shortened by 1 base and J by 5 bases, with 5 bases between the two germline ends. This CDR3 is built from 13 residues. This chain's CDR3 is CASSPQRNEKLFF. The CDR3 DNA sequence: TGTGCCAGCTCACCACAGAGAAATGAAAAACTGTTTTTT.

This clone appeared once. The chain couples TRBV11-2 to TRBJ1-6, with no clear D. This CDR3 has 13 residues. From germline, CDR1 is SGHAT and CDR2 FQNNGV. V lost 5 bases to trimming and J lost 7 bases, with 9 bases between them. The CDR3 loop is CASSPQQNSPLHF. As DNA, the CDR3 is TGTGCCAGCAGCCCCCAACAGAATTCACCCCTCCACTTT.